This is a list of T cell receptor beta chains from one sample in a study of blood T cell repertoires in COVID-19. The protocol was immunoSEQ multiplex PCR, while the TCRdb copy is restricted to in-frame clones and leaves out a portion. The sample holds 200,000 to 250,000 clones, around 91% seen once. Specimen: PBMCs or T cells enriched from blood (not recorded which). The receptor set was obtained from a young woman in a cohort exposed to, infected with or recovered from COVID-19 (not recorded which). Each CDR3 is given with its conserved first and last residue.

>TRBJ1-3|TRBV18
CASSPTGIRNTIYF
>TRBJ2-5|TRBV5-1
CASSEGQGGETQYF
>TRBJ2-1|TRBV28
CASMVPTGKGNEQFF
>TRBJ1-4|TRBV18
CASSFTGGEEKLFF
>TRBJ1-4|TRBV10-3
CAISSHPGEKLFF
>TRBJ2-3|TRBV12-3/TRBV12-4
CASTGGGTDTQYF
>TRBJ1-5|TRBV12-3/TRBV12-4
CASSSEGNQPQHF
>TRBJ2-6|TRBV4-2
CASSQAPGGGSGANVLTF
>TRBJ1-1|TRBV19
CASSPGGQIVMNTEAFF
>TRBJ2-1|TRBV6-1
CASSELSRGQGNYNEQFF